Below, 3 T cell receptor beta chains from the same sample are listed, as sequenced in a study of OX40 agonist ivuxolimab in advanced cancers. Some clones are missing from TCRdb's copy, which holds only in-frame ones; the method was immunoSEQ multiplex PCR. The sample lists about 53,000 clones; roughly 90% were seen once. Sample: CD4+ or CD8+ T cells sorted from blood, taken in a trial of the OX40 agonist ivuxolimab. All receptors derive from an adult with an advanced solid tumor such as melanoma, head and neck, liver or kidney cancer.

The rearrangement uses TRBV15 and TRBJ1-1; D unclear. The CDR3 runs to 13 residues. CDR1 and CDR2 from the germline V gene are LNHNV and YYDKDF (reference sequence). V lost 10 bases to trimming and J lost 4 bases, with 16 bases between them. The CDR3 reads CAIRKGGFTEAFF. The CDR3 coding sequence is TGTGCCATCAGGAAGGGTGGTTTCACTGAAGCTTTCTTT.

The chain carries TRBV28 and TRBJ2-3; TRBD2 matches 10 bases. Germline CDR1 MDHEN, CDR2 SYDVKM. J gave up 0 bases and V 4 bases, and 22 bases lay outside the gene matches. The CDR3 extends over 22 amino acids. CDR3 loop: CASSYKIASGGGGKDSTDTQYF. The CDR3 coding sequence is TGTGCCAGCAGTTACAAAATTGCTAGCGGGGGAGGCGGAAAGGATAGCACAGATACGCAGTATTTT.

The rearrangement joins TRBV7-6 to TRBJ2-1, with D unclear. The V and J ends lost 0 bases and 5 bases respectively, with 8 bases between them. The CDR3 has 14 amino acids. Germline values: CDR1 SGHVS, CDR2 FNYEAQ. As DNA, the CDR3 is TGTGCCAGCAGCTTAGCTAGGGTCGACAATGAGCAGTTCTTC. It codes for CASSLARVDNEQFF.